The subject of this entry is one T cell receptor beta chain. Original handling: It was from reference gene primer amplification that nucleated cell counts were estimated. TCRdb keeps only in-frame clones here, not all; method: immunoSEQ multiplex PCR. The DNA was the basis for D and trimming; V, J and clone size are from that table. The sample holds hundreds of thousands of clones, about nine tenths seen once. The CDR3 has 15 amino acids. V lost 2 bases, J lost 3 bases, and 11 bases lay in between. In germline, CDR1 is SGHRS, CDR2 YFSETQ. The data are from a study of blood T cell repertoires in COVID-19. For the study at large: The samples span acute and convalescent COVID-19 from the United States, Italy and Spain. T cells, B-cell-depleted T cells, or PBMCs supplied cDNA or gDNA.

Sample: peripheral blood. V and J are TRBV5-1 and TRBJ2-2; perhaps TRBD1 as D (6 bases). The receptor's source is a man aged 50 to 59 with acute or convalescent COVID-19. CDR3 amino acids: CASSLTGIDTGELFF. As DNA, the CDR3 is TGCGCCAGCAGCTTAACAGGGATAGACACCGGGGAGCTGTTTTTT. Full variable domain (missing parts from reference TRBV5-1 and TRBJ2-2): KAGVTQTPRYLIKTRGQQVTLSCSPISGHRSVSWYQQTPGQGLQFLFEYFSETQRNKGNFPGRFSGRQFSNSRSEMNVSTLELGDSALYLCASSLTGIDTGELFFGEGSRLTVL.